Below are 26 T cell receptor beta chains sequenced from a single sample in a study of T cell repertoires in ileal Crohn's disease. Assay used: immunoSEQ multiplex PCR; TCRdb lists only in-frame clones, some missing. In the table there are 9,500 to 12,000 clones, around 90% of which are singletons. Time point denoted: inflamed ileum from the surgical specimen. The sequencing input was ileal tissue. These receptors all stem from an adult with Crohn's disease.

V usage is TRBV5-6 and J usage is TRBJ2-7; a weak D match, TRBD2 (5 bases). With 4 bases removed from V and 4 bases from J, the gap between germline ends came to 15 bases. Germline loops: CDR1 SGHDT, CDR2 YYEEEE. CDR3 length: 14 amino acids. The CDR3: CASSMRTAKYEQYF. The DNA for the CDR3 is TGTGCCAGCAGCATGCGGACTGCGAAGTACGAGCAGTACTTC.

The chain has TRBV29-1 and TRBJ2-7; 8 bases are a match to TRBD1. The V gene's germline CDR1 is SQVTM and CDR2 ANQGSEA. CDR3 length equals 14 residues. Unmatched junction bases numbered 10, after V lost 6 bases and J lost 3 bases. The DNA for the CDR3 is TGCAGCGTCAAGACCGGGACAGGCCTCTACGAGCAGTACTTC. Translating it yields CSVKTGTGLYEQYF.

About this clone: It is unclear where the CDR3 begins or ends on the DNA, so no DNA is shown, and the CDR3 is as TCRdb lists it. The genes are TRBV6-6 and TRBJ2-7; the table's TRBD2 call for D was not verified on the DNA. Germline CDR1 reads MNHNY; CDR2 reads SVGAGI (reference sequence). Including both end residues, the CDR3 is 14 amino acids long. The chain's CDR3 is CASSSSGLTYEQYF.

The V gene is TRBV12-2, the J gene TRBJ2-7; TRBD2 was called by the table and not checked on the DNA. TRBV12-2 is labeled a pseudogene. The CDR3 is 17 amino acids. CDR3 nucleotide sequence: TGTGCAAGTCGCTTAGGAATAGGGCCCCGGGAGCAGGACGAGCAGTACGTC. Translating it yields CASRLGIGPREQDEQYV.

This CDR3 is CASGLVGGKQKLFF. CDR3 DNA sequence: TGTGCCAGCGGCCTCGTCGGGGGCAAGCAAAAACTGTTTTTT. The J gene is TRBJ1-4, the V gene TRBV6-5; a possible D gene is TRBD1 (6 bases). V lost 8 bases to trimming and J lost 9 bases, with 19 bases between them. Germline-derived CDR1 and CDR2 are MNHEY and SVGAGI. The CDR3 runs 14 residues.

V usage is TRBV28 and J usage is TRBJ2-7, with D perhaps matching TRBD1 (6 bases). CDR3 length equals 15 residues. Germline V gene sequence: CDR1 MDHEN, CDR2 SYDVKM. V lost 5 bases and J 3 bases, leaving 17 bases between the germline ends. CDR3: CASSQGRGSVYEQYV. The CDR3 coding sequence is TGTGCCAGCAGTCAGGGGAGAGGGTCGGTCTACGAGCAGTACGTC.

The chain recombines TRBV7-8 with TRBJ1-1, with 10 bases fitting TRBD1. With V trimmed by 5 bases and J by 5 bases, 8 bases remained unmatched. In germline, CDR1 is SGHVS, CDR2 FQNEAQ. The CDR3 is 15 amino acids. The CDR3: CASSHRQGAETEAFF. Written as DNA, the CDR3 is TGTGCCAGCAGCCATAGACAGGGGGCTGAGACTGAAGCTTTCTTT. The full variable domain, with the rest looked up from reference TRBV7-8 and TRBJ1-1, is GAGVSQSPRYKVAKRGQDVALRCDPISGHVSLFWYQQALGQGPEFLTYFQNEAQLDKSGLPSDRFFAERPEGSVSTLKIQRTQQEDSAVYLCASSHRQGAETEAFFGQGTRLTVV.

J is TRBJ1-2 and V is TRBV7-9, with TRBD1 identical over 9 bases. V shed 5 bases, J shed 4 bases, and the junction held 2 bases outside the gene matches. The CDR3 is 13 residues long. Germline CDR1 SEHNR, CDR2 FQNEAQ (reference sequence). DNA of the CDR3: TGTGCCAGCAGCGTGGGACAGGGCTATGGCTACACCTTC. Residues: CASSVGQGYGYTF.

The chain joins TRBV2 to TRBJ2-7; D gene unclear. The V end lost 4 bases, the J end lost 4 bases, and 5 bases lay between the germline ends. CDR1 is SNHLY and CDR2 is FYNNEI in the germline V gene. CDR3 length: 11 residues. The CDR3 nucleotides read TGTGCCAGCAGTGCCGAGTACGAGCAGTACTTC. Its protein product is CASSAEYEQYF.

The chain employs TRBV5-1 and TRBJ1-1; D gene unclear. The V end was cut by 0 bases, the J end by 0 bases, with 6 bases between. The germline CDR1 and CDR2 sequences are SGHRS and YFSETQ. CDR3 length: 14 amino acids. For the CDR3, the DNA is TGCGCCAGCAGCTTGGGGGCGGTGAACACTGAAGCTTTCTTT. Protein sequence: CASSLGAVNTEAFF.

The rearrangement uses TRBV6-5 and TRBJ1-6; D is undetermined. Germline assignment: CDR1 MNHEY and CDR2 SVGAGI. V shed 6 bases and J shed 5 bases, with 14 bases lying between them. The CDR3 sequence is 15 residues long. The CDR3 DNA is TGTGCCAGCAGCCACCGGACGTTTGATAATTCACCCCTCCACTTT. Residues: CASSHRTFDNSPLHF.

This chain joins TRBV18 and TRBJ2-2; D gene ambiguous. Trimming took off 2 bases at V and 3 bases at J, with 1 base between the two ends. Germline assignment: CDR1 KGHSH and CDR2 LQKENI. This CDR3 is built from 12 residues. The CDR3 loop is CASSPDTGELFF. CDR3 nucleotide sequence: TGTGCCAGCTCACCAGACACCGGGGAGCTGTTTTTT.

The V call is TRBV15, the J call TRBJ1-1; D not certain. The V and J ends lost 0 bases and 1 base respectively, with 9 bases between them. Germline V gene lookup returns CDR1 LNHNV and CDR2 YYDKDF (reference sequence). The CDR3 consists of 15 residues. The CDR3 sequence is CATSRDLVGNTEAFF. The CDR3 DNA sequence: TGTGCCACCAGCAGAGATTTGGTCGGGAACACTGAAGCTTTCTTT. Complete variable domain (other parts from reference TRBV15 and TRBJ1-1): DAMVIQNPRYQVTQFGKPVTLSCSQTLNHNVMYWYQQKSSQAPKLLFHYYDKDFNNEADTPDNFQSRRPNTSFCFLDIRSPGLGDTAMYLCATSRDLVGNTEAFFGQGTRLTVV.

The CDR3 DNA follows: TGTGCCAGCAGCCCGGGGACAGGGAATTCACCCCTCCACTTT. It codes for CASSPGTGNSPLHF. This chain uses TRBV4-2 with TRBJ1-6; TRBD1 agrees at 9 bases. Germline V gene data show CDR1 as LGHNA and CDR2 as YNFKEQ. This CDR3 contains 14 residues. V lost 4 bases to trimming and J lost 7 bases; unmatched junction nucleotides: 2.

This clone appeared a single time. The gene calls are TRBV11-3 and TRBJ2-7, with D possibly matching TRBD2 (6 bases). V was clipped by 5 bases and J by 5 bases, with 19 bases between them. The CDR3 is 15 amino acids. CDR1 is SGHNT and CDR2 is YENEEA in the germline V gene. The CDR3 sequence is CASSHSRGRSHEQYF. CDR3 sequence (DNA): TGTGCCAGCAGCCACTCTCGGGGGAGATCCCACGAGCAGTACTTC.

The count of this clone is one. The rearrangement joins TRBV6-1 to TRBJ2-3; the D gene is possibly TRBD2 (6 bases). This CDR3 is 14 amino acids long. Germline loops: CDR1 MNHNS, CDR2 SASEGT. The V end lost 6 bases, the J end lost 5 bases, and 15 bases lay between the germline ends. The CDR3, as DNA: TGTGCCAGCAGCCACGGGACTTATGAAGATACGCAGTATTTT. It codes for CASSHGTYEDTQYF.

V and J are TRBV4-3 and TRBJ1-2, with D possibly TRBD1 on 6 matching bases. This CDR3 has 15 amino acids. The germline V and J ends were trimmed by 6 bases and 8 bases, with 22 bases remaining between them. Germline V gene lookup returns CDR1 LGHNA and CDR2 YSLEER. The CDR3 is CASSPNLNRAGGYTF. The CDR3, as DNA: TGCGCCAGCAGTCCTAACCTCAACAGGGCAGGGGGCTACACCTTC.

The CDR3 here is CASSLTGQSPYNEQFF. The CDR3 bases are TGCGCCAGCAGTCTGACTGGCCAGTCTCCCTACAATGAGCAGTTCTTC. The rearrangement joins TRBV5-1 to TRBJ2-1, with no clear D. This CDR3 region has 16 residues. CDR1 and CDR2 from the germline V gene are SGHRS and YFSETQ. V lost 5 bases, J lost 2 bases, and 17 bases lay in between.

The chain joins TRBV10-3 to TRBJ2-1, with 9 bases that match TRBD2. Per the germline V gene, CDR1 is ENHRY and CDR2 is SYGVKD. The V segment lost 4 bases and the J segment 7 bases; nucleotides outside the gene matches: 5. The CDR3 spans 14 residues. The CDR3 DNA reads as TGTGCCATCAGTGGGACCGCGGGAGGGAATGAGCAGTTCTTC. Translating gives CAISGTAGGNEQFF.

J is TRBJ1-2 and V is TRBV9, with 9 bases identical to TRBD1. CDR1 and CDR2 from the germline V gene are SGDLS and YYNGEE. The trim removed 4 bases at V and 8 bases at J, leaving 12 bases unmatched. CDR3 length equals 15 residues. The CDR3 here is CASSTQQGARRGYTF. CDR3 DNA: TGTGCCAGCAGCACACAACAGGGGGCAAGGAGAGGCTACACCTTC.

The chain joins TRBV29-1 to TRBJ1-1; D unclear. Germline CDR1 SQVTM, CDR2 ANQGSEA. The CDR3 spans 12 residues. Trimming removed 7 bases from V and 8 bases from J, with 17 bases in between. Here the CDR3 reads CSALGDGEEAFF. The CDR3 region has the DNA TGCAGCGCCCTTGGTGACGGGGAAGAAGCTTTCTTT.

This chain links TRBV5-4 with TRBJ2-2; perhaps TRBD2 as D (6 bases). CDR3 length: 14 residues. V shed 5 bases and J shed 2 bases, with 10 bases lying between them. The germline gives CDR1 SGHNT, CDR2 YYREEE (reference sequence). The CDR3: CASSWDLNTGELFF. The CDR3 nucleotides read TGTGCCAGCAGTTGGGACTTAAACACCGGGGAGCTGTTTTTT. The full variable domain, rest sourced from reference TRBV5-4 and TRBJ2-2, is ETGVTQSPTHLIKTRGQQVTLRCSSQSGHNTVSWYQQALGQGPQFIFQYYREEENGRGNFPPRFSGLQFPNYSSELNVNALELDDSALYLCASSWDLNTGELFFGEGSRLTVL.

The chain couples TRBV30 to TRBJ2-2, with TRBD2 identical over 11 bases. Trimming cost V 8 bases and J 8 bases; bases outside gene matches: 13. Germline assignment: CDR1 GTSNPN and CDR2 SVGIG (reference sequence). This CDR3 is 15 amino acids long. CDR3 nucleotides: TGTGCCCTTAAGGTGACTAGCGGGAATTCAGGGGAGCTGTTTTTT. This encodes CALKVTSGNSGELFF.

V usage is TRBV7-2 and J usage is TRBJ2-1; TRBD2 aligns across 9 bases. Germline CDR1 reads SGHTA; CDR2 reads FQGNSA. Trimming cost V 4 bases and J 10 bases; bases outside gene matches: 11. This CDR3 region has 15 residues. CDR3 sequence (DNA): TGTGCCAGCAGCTCCAGTGGGCTAGCGGGAAACGAGCAGTTCTTC. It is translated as CASSSSGLAGNEQFF.

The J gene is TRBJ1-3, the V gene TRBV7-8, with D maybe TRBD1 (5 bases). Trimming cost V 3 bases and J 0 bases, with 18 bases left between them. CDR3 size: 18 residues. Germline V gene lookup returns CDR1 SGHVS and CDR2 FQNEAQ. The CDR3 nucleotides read TGTGCCAGCAGCTTTATCAAAGTGGGACTGTTCTCTGGAAACACCATATATTTT. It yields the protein CASSFIKVGLFSGNTIYF.

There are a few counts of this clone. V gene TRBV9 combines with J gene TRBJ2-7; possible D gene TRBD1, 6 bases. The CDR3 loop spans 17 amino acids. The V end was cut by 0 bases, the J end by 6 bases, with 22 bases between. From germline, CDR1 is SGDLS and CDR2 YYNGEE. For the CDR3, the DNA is TGTGCCAGCAGCGTAGGAGCCCTAACCTCGGGACAATCCGAGCAGTACTTC. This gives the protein CASSVGALTSGQSEQYF.